These 32 T cell receptor beta chains were all obtained from the same sample, sequenced in a study of early T cells in non-severe SARS-CoV-2 infection. One entry per CDR3 protein results from TCRdb running MiXCR on the 5' RACE reads. The data contain 50,000 to 65,000 distinct CDR3 sequences, 20% to 25% of them seen just once; the ten biggest clones take up 16%. The starting material was whole blood, obtained at baseline. These receptors were collected from an adult who was a healthcare worker with PCR-confirmed SARS-CoV-2 infection or an uninfected control (not recorded which).

The chain uses TRBV30 and TRBJ1-1; D perhaps matches TRBD1 (6 bases). The CDR3 has 15 residues. Germline lookup yields CDR1 GTSNPN and CDR2 SVGIG (reference sequence). V dropped 3 bases and J dropped 2 bases, with 16 bases sitting between them. The CDR3 DNA is TGTGCCTGGAGCCAACGACAGGTGATAAACACTGAAGCTTTCTTT. It codes for CAWSQRQVINTEAFF.

With regard to this clonotype: The germline gene is not matched at one end of the junction; a read error may be the cause. This chain joins TRBV7-2 and TRBJ2-4; the match to TRBD2 covers 12 bases. This CDR3 has 15 residues. Germline V gives CDR1 SGHTA, CDR2 FQGNSA. CDR3 sequence (DNA): TGTGGCAGCAGCAAACTAGCGGGGGGCTATTTCATTCAGTACTTC. This translates into CGSSKLAGGYFIQYF.

The sample holds many counts of this clonotype. CDR3 residues: CSVSQPNTEAFF. CDR3 nucleotides: TGCAGCGTTTCACAGCCGAACACTGAAGCTTTCTTT. This chain uses TRBV29-1 with TRBJ1-1; D is ambiguous. V shed 5 bases and J shed 1 base, with 8 bases lying between them. The CDR3 has 12 amino acids. Per the germline V gene, CDR1 is SQVTM and CDR2 is ANQGSEA.

This chain connects TRBV6-6 to TRBJ2-5; D gene unclear. This CDR3 contains 12 residues. The V end was cut by 8 bases, the J end by 0 bases, with 7 bases between. Germline assignment: CDR1 MNHNY and CDR2 SVGAGI (reference sequence). The CDR3 is CASGRYQETQYF. In DNA, the CDR3 is TGTGCCAGCGGAAGGTACCAAGAGACCCAGTACTTC.

This clonotype was counted between two and nine times. The genes are TRBV12-3 or TRBV12-4 and TRBJ1-1; D not certain. CDR3 length: 11 residues. V lost 6 bases, J lost 4 bases, and 6 bases lay in between. The CDR3: CASSQSTEAFF. The CDR3, as DNA: TGTGCCAGCAGCCAGAGCACTGAAGCTTTCTTT.

DNA for the CDR3: TGTGCCAGCAGCAACTTAGCGGGGCCTCAAGAGACCCAGTACTTC. Its translation: CASSNLAGPQETQYF. V gene TRBV7-2 combines with J gene TRBJ2-5; 8 bases align to TRBD2. Looked up from germline, CDR1 is SGHTA and CDR2 is FQGNSA. The CDR3 runs 15 residues. The V segment lost 5 bases and the J segment 2 bases; nucleotides outside the gene matches: 7.

The chain has TRBV29-1 and TRBJ1-4; D gene unclear. This CDR3 contains 14 residues. Germline assignment: CDR1 SQVTM and CDR2 ANQGSEA. Trimming stripped 7 bases from V and 7 bases from J, with 19 bases between. CDR3 sequence: CSGSYTNMGEKLFF. The CDR3 region has the DNA TGCAGCGGCTCCTACACAAACATGGGTGAAAAACTGTTTTTT.

This clonotype was observed a few times. The J gene is TRBJ2-3, the V gene TRBV7-2; D ambiguous. Between the trimmed V and J ends, which lost 3 bases and 3 bases, there was a span of 7 bases. Germline V CDR1 and CDR2: SGHTA, FQGNSA. The CDR3 runs 13 residues. CDR3 region: CASSFARTDTQYF. The CDR3 DNA is TGTGCCAGCAGCTTCGCCCGGACAGATACGCAGTATTTT. Full variable domain (remainder filled in from reference TRBV7-2 and TRBJ2-3): GAGVSQSPSNKVTEKGKDVELRCDPISGHTALYWYRQSLGQGLEFLIYFQGNSAPDKSGLPSDRFSAERTGGSVSTLTIQRTQQEDSAVYLCASSFARTDTQYFGPGTRLTVL.

This clonotype has only a few counts. The chain combines TRBV5-1 with TRBJ2-1; 10 nucleotides agree with TRBD2. Germline V CDR1 and CDR2: SGHRS, YFSETQ. The CDR3 spans 17 residues. The V segment lost 5 bases and the J segment 3 bases; nucleotides outside the gene matches: 11. The CDR3 here is CASSSGSGGPIYNEQFF. CDR3 DNA: TGCGCCAGCAGTTCGGGTAGCGGGGGGCCGATCTACAATGAGCAGTTCTTC.

The chain is built from TRBV3-1 and TRBJ1-1, with D possibly matching TRBD1 (5 bases). Trimming removed 4 bases from V and 11 bases from J, with 11 bases in between. This CDR3 is 11 amino acids long. Germline V gene lookup returns CDR1 LGHDT and CDR2 YNNKEL (reference sequence). The CDR3: CASSLPGRAFF. CDR3 nucleotides: TGTGCCAGCAGCCTCCCAGGGAGGGCTTTCTTT.

The J gene is TRBJ2-3, the V gene TRBV3-1; perhaps TRBD1 as D (6 bases). Germline V lookup: CDR1 LGHDT, CDR2 YNNKEL (reference sequence). The CDR3 contains 12 residues. V was pared by 5 bases and J by 6 bases, with 9 bases between. The CDR3 coding sequence is TGTGCCAGCAGCAGGACAGTCGATACGCAGTATTTT. Translating gives CASSRTVDTQYF.

On this clonotype: One end of the junction is discordant with germline, which a read error may explain. This rearrangement joins TRBV25-1 to TRBJ2-3, with D tentatively TRBD1 or TRBD2 (5 bases each). The CDR3 covers 16 residues. Germline values: CDR1 MGHDK, CDR2 SYGVNS. The CDR3 DNA is TGTGCCAGCGGTGAATCGAGGGGTTCTAGCACAGATACGCAGTATTTT. It encodes CASGESRGSSTDTQYF.

The rearrangement joins TRBV12-3 or TRBV12-4 to TRBJ2-7, with D unclear. Between the trimmed V and J ends, which lost 8 bases and 0 bases, there was a span of 8 bases. The CDR3 loop spans 12 amino acids. The CDR3, as DNA: TGTGCCAGCGGCCGATACTCCTACGAGCAGTACTTC. This encodes CASGRYSYEQYF.

This clonotype turned up a few times. The rearrangement links TRBV6-6 to TRBJ1-4; no clear D. The CDR3 consists of 15 residues. Germline V CDR1 and CDR2: MNHNY, SVGAGI (reference sequence). The germline V and J ends were trimmed by 1 base and 0 bases, with 6 bases remaining between them. Written as DNA, the CDR3 is TGTGCCAGCAGTTACTTTAACCCAACTAATGAAAAACTGTTTTTT. Translated, it gives CASSYFNPTNEKLFF.

This clonotype has more than one count but fewer than ten. The chain recombines TRBV30 with TRBJ2-7; weak D call: TRBD2 (5 bases). Trimming left V 2 bases short and J 6 bases short, with 17 bases between. Looked up from germline, CDR1 is GTSNPN and CDR2 is SVGIG (reference sequence). The CDR3 covers 14 residues. The CDR3 sequence: CAWSSVTGKREQYF. The CDR3 nucleotides are TGTGCCTGGAGTTCTGTGACGGGGAAGCGCGAGCAGTACTTC.

This clonotype was seen only a few times. The genes are TRBV2 and TRBJ2-2, with D unresolved. Trimming removed 5 bases at V and 1 base at J, with 8 bases between. Germline V gene sequence: CDR1 SNHLY, CDR2 FYNNEI. The CDR3 runs 14 residues. The CDR3 coding sequence is TGTGCCAGCAGTAGGGCCCAGAACACCGGGGAGCTGTTTTTT. This sequence encodes CASSRAQNTGELFF.

V and J are TRBV6-1 and TRBJ1-1; D is possibly TRBD1 (6 bases). With 10 bases removed from V and 1 base from J, the gap between germline ends came to 13 bases. CDR1 and CDR2 from the germline V gene are MNHNS and SASEGT. The CDR3 has 13 amino acids. CDR3 loop: CATLTGQNTEAFF. CDR3 nucleotide sequence: TGTGCCACACTGACAGGTCAGAACACTGAAGCTTTCTTT.

The chain is built from TRBV12-3 or TRBV12-4 and TRBJ1-1, with D unresolved. CDR3 length equals 13 residues. Trimming left V 6 bases short and J 1 base short, with 9 bases between. CDR3 bases: TGTGCCAGCAGGCCCCTACAGAACACTGAAGCTTTCTTT. As protein: CASRPLQNTEAFF.

The chain combines TRBV6-1 with TRBJ2-1; D is uncertain. Trimming left V 7 bases short and J 0 bases short, with 10 bases between. This CDR3 region has 14 residues. Germline CDR1 MNHNS, CDR2 SASEGT. CDR3 nucleotides: TGTGCCAGCACCCCTTCATACTCCTACAATGAGCAGTTCTTC. It codes for CASTPSYSYNEQFF.

This sequence joins TRBV7-8 and TRBJ2-2; D remains ambiguous. Trimming removed 5 bases from V and 1 base from J, with 11 bases in between. The germline gives CDR1 SGHVS, CDR2 FQNEAQ. The CDR3 has 15 amino acids. CDR3 coding DNA: TGTGCCAGCAGCATGACCCGAAGGAACACCGGGGAGCTGTTTTTT. It translates to CASSMTRRNTGELFF.

This chain links TRBV5-4 with TRBJ2-7; TRBD1 agrees at 9 bases. The germline V gene has CDR1 SGHNT and CDR2 YYREEE (reference sequence). With 3 bases clipped from V and 5 bases from J, the junction kept 15 bases outside the gene matches. This CDR3 is 17 amino acids long. CDR3 bases: TGTGCCAGCAGCTCACGGAAAACAGGGGGCGAAGAAGACGAGCAGTACTTC. This codes for CASSSRKTGGEEDEQYF.

This clonotype was seen a few times. J is TRBJ2-7 and V is TRBV6-6; no reliable D call. Trimming removed 2 bases at V and 3 bases at J, with 17 bases between. Germline loops: CDR1 MNHNY, CDR2 SVGAGI (reference sequence). The CDR3 has 16 residues. The CDR3, as DNA: TGTGCCAGCAGTTACCCACCCAGGACGGGCAACTACGAGCAGTACTTC. Its protein product is CASSYPPRTGNYEQYF.

This clonotype was found a few times. The chain has TRBV30 and TRBJ1-1, with D tentatively TRBD1 (5 bases). This CDR3 region has 18 residues. Trimming left V 2 bases short and J 3 bases short, with 25 bases between. Germline CDR1 GTSNPN, CDR2 SVGIG (reference sequence). CDR3 bases: TGTGCCTGGAGTTTAGACGTTCCGGGGCTCGGGCGGCACACTGAAGCTTTCTTT. Its translation: CAWSLDVPGLGRHTEAFF.

In its sample, this clonotype was seen a few times. V gene TRBV18 combines with J gene TRBJ2-5, with 8 bases identical to TRBD1. V gave up 5 bases and J gave up 5 bases; unmatched junction bases: 4. Germline V gene sequence: CDR1 KGHSH, CDR2 LQKENI. The CDR3 is made up of 13 amino acids. CDR3 protein: CASSTRQGETQYF. The CDR3 coding sequence is TGTGCCAGCTCAACTCGACAGGGGGAGACCCAGTACTTC. The whole variable domain, filled in from reference TRBV18 and TRBJ2-5, reads NAGVMQNPRHLVRRRGQEARLRCSPMKGHSHVYWYRQLPEEGLKFMVYLQKENIIDESGMPKERFSAEFPKEGPSILRIQQVVRGDSAAYFCASSTRQGETQYFGPGTRLLVL.

This clonotype was recorded many times. The J gene is TRBJ2-1, the V gene TRBV21-1; no check of the table's D call, TRBD1, against the DNA was made. TRBV21-1 is flagged as a pseudogene. The CDR3 totals 12 residues. CDR3 protein: CASSTQADEQFF. The CDR3 DNA follows: TGTGCCAGCAGCACACAGGCGGACGAGCAGTTCTTC.

The chain joins TRBV20-1 to TRBJ1-2; D unclear. Between the trimmed V and J ends, which lost 6 bases and 3 bases, there was a span of 14 bases. CDR1 is DFQATT, CDR2 SNEGSKA, per germline (reference sequence). The CDR3 is 13 amino acids. The CDR3 DNA follows: TGCAGTGCCGTAAGTCCCGGATACTATGGCTACACCTTC. Amino acids: CSAVSPGYYGYTF.

The V call is TRBV10-3, the J call TRBJ1-1, with D hard to call. CDR3 size: 15 residues. V was trimmed by 4 bases and J by 3 bases, leaving 15 bases between them. CDR1 is ENHRY and CDR2 is SYGVKD in the germline V gene. In DNA, the CDR3 is TGTGCCATCAGTGGGAGACCGCTGCGGGACACTGAAGCTTTCTTT. Its protein product is CAISGRPLRDTEAFF.

The chain couples TRBV3-1 to TRBJ2-3, with 7 bases fitting TRBD2. The CDR3 is made up of 16 amino acids. The germline gives CDR1 LGHDT, CDR2 YNNKEL (reference sequence). The V segment lost 5 bases and the J segment 1 base; nucleotides outside the gene matches: 9. The DNA for the CDR3 is TGTGCCAGCAGCAGAAATCCGGCGGGGGGCACAGATACGCAGTATTTT. Its protein product is CASSRNPAGGTDTQYF.

V is TRBV3-1 and J is TRBJ1-1, with D uncertain. Trimming removed 0 bases from V and 1 base from J, with 6 bases in between. The CDR3 has 14 amino acids. Germline V gene data show CDR1 as LGHDT and CDR2 as YNNKEL (reference sequence). The CDR3 region is CASSQETKNTEAFF. DNA of the CDR3: TGTGCCAGCAGCCAAGAGACAAAGAACACTGAAGCTTTCTTT.

The chain couples TRBV10-3 to TRBJ2-3; D unresolved. Germline V lookup: CDR1 ENHRY, CDR2 SYGVKD. The ends were cut back, 3 bases at V and 4 bases at J, with 8 bases in the middle. The CDR3 is 13 residues long. This CDR3 reads CAISEANSDTQYF. For the CDR3, the DNA is TGTGCCATCAGTGAAGCGAATTCAGATACGCAGTATTTT.

V gene TRBV7-8 combines with J gene TRBJ2-7; TRBD2 is a possible D gene (6 bases). CDR1 and CDR2 (germline): SGHVS, FQNEAQ. The CDR3 sequence is 13 residues long. Trimming stripped 5 bases from V and 5 bases from J, with 13 bases between. The CDR3 sequence is CASSPPRRDEQYF. CDR3 bases: TGTGCCAGCAGCCCGCCCAGGAGGGACGAGCAGTACTTC.

The chain is built from TRBV11-2 and TRBJ2-5; the D call may be TRBD1 or TRBD2 (6 bases each). The CDR3 sequence is 15 residues long. Germline CDR1 SGHAT, CDR2 FQNNGV. Trimming shortened V by 5 bases and J by 1 base, and 14 bases separated the two germline ends. Here the CDR3 reads CASSPGGLAQETQYF. The CDR3 bases are TGTGCCAGCAGCCCTGGGGGGCTAGCCCAAGAGACCCAGTACTTC. Looking up the rest from reference TRBV11-2 and TRBJ2-5 gives the full variable domain: EAGVAQSPRYKIIEKRQSVAFWCNPISGHATLYWYQQILGQGPKLLIQFQNNGVVDDSQLPKDRFSAERLKGVDSTLKIQPAKLEDSAVYLCASSPGGLAQETQYFGPGTRLLVL.